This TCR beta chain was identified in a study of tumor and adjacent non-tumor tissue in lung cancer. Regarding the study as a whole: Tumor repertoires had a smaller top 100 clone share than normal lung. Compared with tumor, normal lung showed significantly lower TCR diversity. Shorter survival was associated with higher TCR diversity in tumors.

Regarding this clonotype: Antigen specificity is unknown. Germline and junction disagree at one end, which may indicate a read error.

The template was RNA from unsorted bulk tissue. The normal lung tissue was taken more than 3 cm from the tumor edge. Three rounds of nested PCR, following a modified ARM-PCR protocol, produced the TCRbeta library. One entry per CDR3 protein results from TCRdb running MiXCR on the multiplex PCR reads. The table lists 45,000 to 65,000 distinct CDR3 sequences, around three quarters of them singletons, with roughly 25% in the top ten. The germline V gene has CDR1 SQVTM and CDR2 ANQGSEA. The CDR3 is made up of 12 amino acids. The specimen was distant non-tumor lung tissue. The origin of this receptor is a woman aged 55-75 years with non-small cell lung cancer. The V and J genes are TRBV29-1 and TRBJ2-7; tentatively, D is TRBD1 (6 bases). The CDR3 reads CNVDGQTYEQYF. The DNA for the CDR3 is TGCAACGTTGACGGACAGACCTATGAGCAGTACTTC.